This T cell receptor (beta chain) was captured in a study of blood T cells in healthy people across ages. Combining a sample-barcoded 5' primer with a J-beta primer mix, a second PCR ran for roughly 7 to 11 cycles. TCRdb reanalysed the 5' RACE reads using MiXCR and keeps one entry per CDR3 protein. The sample includes about 730,000 distinct CDR3 sequences, roughly 44% of them seen just once. The sequence was obtained from a woman in her sixties in good health. The sequenced material came from blood.

The CDR3 spells CASRVGQGGEKLFF. The CDR3, as DNA: TGTGCCAGCAGAGTCGGACAGGGAGGGGAAAAACTGTTTTTT. The gene calls are TRBV12-3 or TRBV12-4 and TRBJ1-4, with TRBD1 matching 8 bases. J gave up 8 bases and V 6 bases, and 8 bases lay outside the gene matches. The CDR3 sequence is 14 residues long.